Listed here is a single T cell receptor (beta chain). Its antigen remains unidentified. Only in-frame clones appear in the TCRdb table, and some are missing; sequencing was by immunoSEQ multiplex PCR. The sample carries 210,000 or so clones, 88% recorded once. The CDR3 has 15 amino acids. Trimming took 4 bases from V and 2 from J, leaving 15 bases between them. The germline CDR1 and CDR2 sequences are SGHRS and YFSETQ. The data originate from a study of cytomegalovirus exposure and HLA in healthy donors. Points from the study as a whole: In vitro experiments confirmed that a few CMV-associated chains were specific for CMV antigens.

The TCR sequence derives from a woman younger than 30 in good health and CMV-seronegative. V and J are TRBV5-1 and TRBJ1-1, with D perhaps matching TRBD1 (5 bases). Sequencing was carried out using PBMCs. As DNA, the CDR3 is TGCGCCAGCAGCCCCGGAGGGGTTTCCAACACTGAAGCTTTCTTT. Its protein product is CASSPGGVSNTEAFF.